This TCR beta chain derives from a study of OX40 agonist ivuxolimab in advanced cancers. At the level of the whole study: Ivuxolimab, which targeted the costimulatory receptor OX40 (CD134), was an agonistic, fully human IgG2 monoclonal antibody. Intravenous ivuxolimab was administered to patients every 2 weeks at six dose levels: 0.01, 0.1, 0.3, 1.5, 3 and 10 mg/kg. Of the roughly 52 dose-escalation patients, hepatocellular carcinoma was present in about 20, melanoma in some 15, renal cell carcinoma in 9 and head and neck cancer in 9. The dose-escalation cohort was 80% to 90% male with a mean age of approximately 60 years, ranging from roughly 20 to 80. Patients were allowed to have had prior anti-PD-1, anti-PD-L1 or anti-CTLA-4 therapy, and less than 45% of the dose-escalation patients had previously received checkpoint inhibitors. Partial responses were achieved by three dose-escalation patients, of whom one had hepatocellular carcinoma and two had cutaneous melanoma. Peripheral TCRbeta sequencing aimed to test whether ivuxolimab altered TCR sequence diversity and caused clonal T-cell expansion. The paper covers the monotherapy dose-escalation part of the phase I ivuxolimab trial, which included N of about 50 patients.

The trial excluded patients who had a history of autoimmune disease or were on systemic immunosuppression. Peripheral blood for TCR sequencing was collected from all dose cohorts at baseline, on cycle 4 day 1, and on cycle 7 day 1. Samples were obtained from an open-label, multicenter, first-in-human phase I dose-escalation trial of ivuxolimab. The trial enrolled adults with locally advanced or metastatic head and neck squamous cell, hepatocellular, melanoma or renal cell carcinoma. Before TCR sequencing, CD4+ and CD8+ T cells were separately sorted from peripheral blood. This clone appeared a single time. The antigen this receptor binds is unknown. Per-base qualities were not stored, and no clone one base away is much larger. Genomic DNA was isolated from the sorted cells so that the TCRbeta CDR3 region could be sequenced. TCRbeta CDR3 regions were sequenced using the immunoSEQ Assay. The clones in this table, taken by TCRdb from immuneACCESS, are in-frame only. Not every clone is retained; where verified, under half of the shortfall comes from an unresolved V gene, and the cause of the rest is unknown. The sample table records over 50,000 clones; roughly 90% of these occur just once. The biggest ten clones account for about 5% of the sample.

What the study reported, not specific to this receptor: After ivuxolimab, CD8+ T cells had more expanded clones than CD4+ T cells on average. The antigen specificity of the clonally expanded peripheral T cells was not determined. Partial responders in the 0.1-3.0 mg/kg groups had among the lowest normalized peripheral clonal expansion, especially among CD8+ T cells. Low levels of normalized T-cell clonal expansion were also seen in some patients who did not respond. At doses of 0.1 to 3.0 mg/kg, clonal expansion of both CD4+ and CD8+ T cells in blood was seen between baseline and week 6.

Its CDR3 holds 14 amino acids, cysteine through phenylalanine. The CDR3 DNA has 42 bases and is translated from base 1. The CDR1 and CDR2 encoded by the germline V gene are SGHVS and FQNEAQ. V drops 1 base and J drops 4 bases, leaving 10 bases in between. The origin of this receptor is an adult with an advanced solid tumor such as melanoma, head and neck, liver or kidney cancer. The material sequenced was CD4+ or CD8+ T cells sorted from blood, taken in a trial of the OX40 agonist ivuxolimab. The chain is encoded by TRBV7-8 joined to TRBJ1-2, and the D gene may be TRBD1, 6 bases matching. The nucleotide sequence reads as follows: TGTGCCAGCAGCTTAGACGGACAGTTCTATGGCTACACCTTC. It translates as CASSLDGQFYGYTF. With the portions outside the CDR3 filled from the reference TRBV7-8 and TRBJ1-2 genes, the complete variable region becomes GAGVSQSPRYKVAKRGQDVALRCDPISGHVSLFWYQQALGQGPEFLTYFQNEAQLDKSGLPSDRFFAERPEGSVSTLKIQRTQQEDSAVYLCASSLDGQFYGYTFGSGTRLTVV.